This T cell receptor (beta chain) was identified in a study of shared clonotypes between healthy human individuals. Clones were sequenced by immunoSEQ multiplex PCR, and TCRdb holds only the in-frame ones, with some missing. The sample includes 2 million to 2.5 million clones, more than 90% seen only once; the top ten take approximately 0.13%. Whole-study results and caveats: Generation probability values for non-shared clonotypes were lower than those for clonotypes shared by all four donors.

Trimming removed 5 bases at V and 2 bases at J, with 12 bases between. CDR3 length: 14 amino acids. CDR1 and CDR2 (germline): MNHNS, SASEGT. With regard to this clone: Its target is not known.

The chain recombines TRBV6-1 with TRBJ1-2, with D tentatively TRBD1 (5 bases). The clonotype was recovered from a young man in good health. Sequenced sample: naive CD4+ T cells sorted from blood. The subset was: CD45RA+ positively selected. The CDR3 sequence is CASSKQDQNYGYTF. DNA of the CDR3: TGTGCCAGCAGTAAACAGGATCAGAACTATGGCTACACCTTC.